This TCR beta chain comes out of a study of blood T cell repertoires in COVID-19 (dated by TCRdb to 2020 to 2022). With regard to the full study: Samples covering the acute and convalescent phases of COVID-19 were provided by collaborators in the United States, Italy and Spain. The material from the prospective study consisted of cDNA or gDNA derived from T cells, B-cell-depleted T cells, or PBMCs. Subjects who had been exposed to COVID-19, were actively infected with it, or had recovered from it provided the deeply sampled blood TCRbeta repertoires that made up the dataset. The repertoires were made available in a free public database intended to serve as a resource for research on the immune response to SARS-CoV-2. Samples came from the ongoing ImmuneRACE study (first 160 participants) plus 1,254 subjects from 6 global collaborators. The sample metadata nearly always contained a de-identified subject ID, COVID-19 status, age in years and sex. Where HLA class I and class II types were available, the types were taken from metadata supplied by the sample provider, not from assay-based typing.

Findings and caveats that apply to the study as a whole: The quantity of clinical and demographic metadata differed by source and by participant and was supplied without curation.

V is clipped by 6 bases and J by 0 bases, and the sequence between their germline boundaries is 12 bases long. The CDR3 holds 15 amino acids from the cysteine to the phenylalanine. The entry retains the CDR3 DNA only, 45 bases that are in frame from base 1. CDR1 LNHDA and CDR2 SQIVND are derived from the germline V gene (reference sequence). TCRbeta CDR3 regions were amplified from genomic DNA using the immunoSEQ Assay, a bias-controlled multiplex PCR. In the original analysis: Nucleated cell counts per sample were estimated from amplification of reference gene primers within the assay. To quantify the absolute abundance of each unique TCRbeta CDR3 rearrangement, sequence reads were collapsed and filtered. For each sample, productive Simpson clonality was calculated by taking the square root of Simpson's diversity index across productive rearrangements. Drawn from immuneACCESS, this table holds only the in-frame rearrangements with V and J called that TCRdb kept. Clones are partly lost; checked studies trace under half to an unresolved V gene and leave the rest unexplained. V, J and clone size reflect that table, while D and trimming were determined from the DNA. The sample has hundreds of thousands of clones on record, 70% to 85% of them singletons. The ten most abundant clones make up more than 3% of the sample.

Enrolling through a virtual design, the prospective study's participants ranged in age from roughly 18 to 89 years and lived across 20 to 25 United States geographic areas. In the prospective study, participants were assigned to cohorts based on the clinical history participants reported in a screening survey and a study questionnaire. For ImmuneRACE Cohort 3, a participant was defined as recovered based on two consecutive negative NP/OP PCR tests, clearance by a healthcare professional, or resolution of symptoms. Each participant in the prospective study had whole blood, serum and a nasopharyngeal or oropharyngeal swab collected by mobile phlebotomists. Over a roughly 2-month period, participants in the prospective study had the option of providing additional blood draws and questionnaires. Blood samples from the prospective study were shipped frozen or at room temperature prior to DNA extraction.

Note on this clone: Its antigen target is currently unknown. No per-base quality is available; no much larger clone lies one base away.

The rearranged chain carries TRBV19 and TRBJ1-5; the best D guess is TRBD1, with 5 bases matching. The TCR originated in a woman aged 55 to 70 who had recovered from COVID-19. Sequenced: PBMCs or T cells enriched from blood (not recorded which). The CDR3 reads CASRSQVNSNQPQHF. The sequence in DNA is TGTGCCAGTAGATCACAGGTTAATAGCAATCAGCCCCAGCATTTT.